Listed below are T cell receptor beta chains from one sample, sequenced in a study of blood T cell repertoires in COVID-19. Assay: immunoSEQ multiplex PCR; the TCRdb copy retains only in-frame clones and omits some. The sample includes under 130,000 clones, 88% seen only once; the top ten take 3.5%. The sample taken for sequencing was peripheral blood. Receptors originate from a human donor in a cohort sampled during active COVID-19. Both conserved end residues are part of each CDR3. D genes are given only for firm matches. Rows may omit the clone size; those that give it use once, few, many or a size class.

J	V	D	size	DNA	CDR3
TRBJ1-5	TRBV5-1	.	.	TGCGCCAGCAGCTCCACAGGGCTCAATCAGCCCCAGCATTTT	CASSSTGLNQPQHF
TRBJ1-1	TRBV11-2	.	once	TGTGCCAGCAGCTTAGTGGGGAGGGACGAAGCTTTCTTT	CASSLVGRDEAFF
TRBJ2-2	TRBV11-2	TRBD1	.	TGTGCCAGCGGATGGACAGGGCCCACCGGGGAGCTGTTTTTT	CASGWTGPTGELFF
TRBJ2-1	TRBV19	.	.	TGTGCCAGTAGTACCTCTCGGCTAGCCGATGAGCAGTTCTTC	CASSTSRLADEQFF
TRBJ2-7	TRBV28	TRBD2	.	TGTGCCAGCACCGTAGCGGGTCACTCCTACGAGCAGTACTTC	CASTVAGHSYEQYF
TRBJ1-1	TRBV6-5	.	.	TGTGCCAGCCGTTTCCGGGATTCCATGAACACTGAAGCTTTCTTT	CASRFRDSMNTEAFF
TRBJ1-2	TRBV2	.	.	TGTGCCACATTTGTAGAAGACTACACCTTC	CATFVEDYTF
TRBJ2-7	TRBV24-1	.	.	TGTGCCACCAGTGGGCCGCCGGGACACTCACTGGAGCAGTACTTC	CATSGPPGHSLEQYF
TRBJ1-2	TRBV30	.	.	TGTGCCTGGCTCTCATCGACAGTCTATGGCTACACCTTC	CAWLSSTVYGYTF
TRBJ2-4	TRBV7-9	TRBD1	.	TGTGCCAGCAGCCCCGGACAGGGGTACATTCAGTACTTC	CASSPGQGYIQYF
TRBJ2-6	TRBV29-1	.	.	TGCAGCGTTGAAGATCTGAAGGATCCTAGCTCTGGGGCCAACGTCCTGACTTTC	CSVEDLKDPSSGANVLTF
TRBJ1-2	TRBV6-5	.	.	TGTGCCAGCAGTTACTCGGGACACGGAATCTATGGCTACACCTTC	CASSYSGHGIYGYTF
TRBJ1-2	TRBV12-2	.	.	TGTGCAAGTCGCTTAGGAGACAGCCTCTATGGCTACACCTTC	CASRLGDSLYGYTF
TRBJ1-5	TRBV29-1	TRBD1	.	TGCAGCGTGACCTTTCTGACAGGGGGCAATCAGCCCCAGCATTTT	CSVTFLTGGNQPQHF
TRBJ2-2	TRBV29-1	TRBD1	.	TGCAGCGAACCCAGAACAGGGGGCCCTCCTGAGGCCGGGGAGCTGTTTTTT	CSEPRTGGPPEAGELFF
TRBJ1-1	TRBV10-2	.	.	TGCGCCAGCAGTGACCGAGGAGCCAGAAACACTGAAGCTTTCTTT	CASSDRGARNTEAFF
TRBJ2-3	TRBV6-1	TRBD2	.	TGTGCCAGCAGCGCGGGGGGCCTTGGAGATACGCAGTATTTT	CASSAGGLGDTQYF
TRBJ2-2	TRBV2	TRBD2	.	TGTGCCAGCAGTGAAGCTAAACTAGCGAAGACCGGGGAGCTGTTTTTT	CASSEAKLAKTGELFF
TRBJ2-5	TRBV7-2	.	.	TGTGCCAGCAGCTTGAACCGACTGCAAGAGACCCAGTACTTC	CASSLNRLQETQYF
TRBJ1-5	TRBV6-6	TRBD1	.	TGTGCCAGCAGTCCGGGACAGGGGAGTTCGAGCAATCAGCCCCAGCATTTT	CASSPGQGSSSNQPQHF
TRBJ2-3	TRBV7-7	.	.	TGTGCTAGCAGCCCCCTGGGAGTCGCGAGAACAGATACGCAGTATTTT	CASSPLGVARTDTQYF
TRBJ1-3	TRBV4-1	TRBD1	.	TGCGCCAGCACCCCAGGGGGCTCTGGAAACACCATATATTTT	CASTPGGSGNTIYF
TRBJ1-2	TRBV5-1	.	.	TGCGCCAGCAGCTATGCGCGGGACGCCACTAACTATGGCTACACCTTC	CASSYARDATNYGYTF
TRBJ1-5	TRBV19	.	.	TGTGCCAGTACACCCCATGACGGAGGCAATCAGCCCCAGCATTTT	CASTPHDGGNQPQHF
TRBJ1-2	TRBV10-1	.	.	TGCGCCAGCAGAGCAAAGACAGGCATAAATGGCTACACCTTC	CASRAKTGINGYTF
TRBJ2-7	TRBV7-9	TRBD1	.	TGTGCCAGCAGCCCGGCCTCGGACAGGGGACACTTC	CASSPASDRGHF
TRBJ1-1	TRBV7-3	.	.	TGTGCCAGCAGCTTAGGGGGGATAGAAAACACTGAAGCTTTCTTT	CASSLGGIENTEAFF
TRBJ2-7	TRBV5-6	.	.	TGTGCCAGCAGAGGCTGGGGGCGGAAGGAGCAGTACTTC	CASRGWGRKEQYF
TRBJ2-1	TRBV6-5	TRBD1	.	TGTGCCAGCATTACAGGGGCCATCTCCTACAATGAGCAGTTCTTC	CASITGAISYNEQFF
TRBJ2-1	TRBV6-4	TRBD2	.	TGTGCCAGCAGAAGGACTAGCGGAAACTACAATGAGCAGTTCTTC	CASRRTSGNYNEQFF
TRBJ1-3	TRBV19	.	.	TGTGCCAGTAGTAACCGCCCTGGGAGATCTGGAAACACCATATATTTT	CASSNRPGRSGNTIYF
TRBJ1-4	TRBV28	.	.	TGTGCCAGCAGTGTCCCCCGAGGGGAAAAACTGTTTTTT	CASSVPRGEKLFF
TRBJ2-5	TRBV10-1	.	medium-sized	TGCGCCAGCACCCGAGGTGGGGGGAGGAAGACCCAGTACTTC	CASTRGGGRKTQYF
TRBJ2-7	TRBV10-1	.	.	TGCGCCAGCAGTGAGTCGACAAGGTACCCCTACGAGCAGTACTTC	CASSESTRYPYEQYF
TRBJ2-7	TRBV6-5	.	.	TGTGCCAGCTCACAACGGGGGGCCCACTACGAGCAGTACTTC	CASSQRGAHYEQYF
TRBJ2-2	TRBV2	.	.	TGTGCCAGCATAGACAAGCCCACCGGGGAGCTGTTTTTT	CASIDKPTGELFF
TRBJ2-7	TRBV5-4	TRBD2	once	TGTGCCAGCAGCTTGGAATTAGCGGGAGCCTACGAGCAGTACTTC	CASSLELAGAYEQYF
TRBJ1-2	TRBV6-5	.	.	TGTGCCAGCAGTAGGGGGGGCAACTATGGCTACACCTTC	CASSRGGNYGYTF
TRBJ2-5	TRBV30	TRBD2	.	TGTGCCTGGAGTCGGTGGGGCGGGAGGGCCTCGGAGACCCAGTACTTC	CAWSRWGGRASETQYF
TRBJ1-1	TRBV5-1	TRBD1	once	TGCGCCAGCAGCTTAGGGGGCGTGAACACTGAAGCTTTCTTT	CASSLGGVNTEAFF
TRBJ2-7	TRBV11-2	.	.	TGTGCCAGCAGCTTAGTGGGGCAGGTCTACGAGCAGTACTTC	CASSLVGQVYEQYF
TRBJ1-1	TRBV18	.	.	TGTGCCAGCTCACCCGCGGGGGGCACTGAAGCTTTCTTT	CASSPAGGTEAFF
TRBJ2-7	TRBV5-6	.	.	TGTGCCAGCAGCTTGGGGCGGTCCTACGAGCAGTACTTC	CASSLGRSYEQYF
TRBJ2-7	TRBV10-3	TRBD2	.	TGTGCCATCAGTGAGTCCCCGGGAGGGGCAGCTGGAGAGCAGTACTTC	CAISESPGGAAGEQYF
TRBJ2-2	TRBV11-2	TRBD2	.	TGTGCCAGCAGCTTAGGGCTAGCGGGAGTGACCGGGGAGCTGTTTTTT	CASSLGLAGVTGELFF